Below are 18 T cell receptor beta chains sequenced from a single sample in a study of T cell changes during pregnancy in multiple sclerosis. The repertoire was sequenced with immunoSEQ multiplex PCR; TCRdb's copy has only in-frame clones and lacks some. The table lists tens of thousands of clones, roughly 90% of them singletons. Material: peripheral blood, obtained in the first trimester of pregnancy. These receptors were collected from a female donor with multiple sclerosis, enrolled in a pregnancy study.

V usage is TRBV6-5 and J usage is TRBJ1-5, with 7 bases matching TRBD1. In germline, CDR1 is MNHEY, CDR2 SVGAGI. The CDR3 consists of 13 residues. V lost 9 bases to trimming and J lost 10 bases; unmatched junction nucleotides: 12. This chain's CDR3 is CASSEGASLPQHF. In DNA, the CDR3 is TGTGCCAGTTCTGAGGGGGCGAGTCTTCCCCAGCATTTT.

The CDR3 sequence: CASSLTGINYGYTF. The CDR3, as DNA: TGTGCCAGCAGCTTAACAGGGATAAACTATGGCTACACCTTC. The chain carries TRBV5-6 and TRBJ1-2, with a possible D match to TRBD1 (6 bases). Looked up from germline, CDR1 is SGHDT and CDR2 is YYEEEE. There are 14 residues in the CDR3. V was shortened by 2 bases and J by 2 bases, with 10 bases between the two germline ends.

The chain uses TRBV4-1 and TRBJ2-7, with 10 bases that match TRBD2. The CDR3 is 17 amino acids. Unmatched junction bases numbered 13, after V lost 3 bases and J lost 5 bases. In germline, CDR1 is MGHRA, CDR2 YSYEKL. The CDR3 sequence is CASSHEETSGFPDEQYF. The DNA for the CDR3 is TGCGCCAGCAGCCATGAAGAGACTAGCGGGTTCCCTGACGAGCAGTACTTC.

The CDR3 loop is CASSSPGASGSINTGELFF. The DNA for the CDR3 is TGTGCCAGCAGCTCTCCGGGGGCTAGCGGTTCCATCAACACCGGGGAGCTGTTTTTT. The V and J genes are TRBV7-9 and TRBJ2-2; D may be TRBD2 (7 bases). The CDR3 spans 19 residues. V was clipped by 4 bases and J by 2 bases, with 23 bases between them. Germline-derived CDR1 and CDR2 are SEHNR and FQNEAQ (reference sequence).

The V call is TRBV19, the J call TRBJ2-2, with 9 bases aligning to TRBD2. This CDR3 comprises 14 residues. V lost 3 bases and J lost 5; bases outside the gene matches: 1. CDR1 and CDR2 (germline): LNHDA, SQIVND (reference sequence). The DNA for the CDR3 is TGTGCCAGTAGTATTAGCGGGAGAACCGGGGAGCTGTTTTTT. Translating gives CASSISGRTGELFF.

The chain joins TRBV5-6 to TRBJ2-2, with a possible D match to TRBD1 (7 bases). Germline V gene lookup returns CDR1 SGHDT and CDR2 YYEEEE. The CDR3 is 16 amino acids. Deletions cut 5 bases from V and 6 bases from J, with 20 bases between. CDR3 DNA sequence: TGTGCCAGCAGGCCTATCCAGGGGGGTGATGCCGGGGAGCTGTTTTTT. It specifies CASRPIQGGDAGELFF.

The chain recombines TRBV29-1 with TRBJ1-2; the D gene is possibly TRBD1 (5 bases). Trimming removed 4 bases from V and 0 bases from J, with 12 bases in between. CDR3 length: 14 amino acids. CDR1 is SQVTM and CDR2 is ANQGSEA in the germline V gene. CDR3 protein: CSVGTGSTNYGYTF. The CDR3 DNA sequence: TGCAGCGTTGGAACAGGCAGCACTAACTATGGCTACACCTTC.

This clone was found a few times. In DNA form, the CDR3 reads TGCGCCAGCACCGGGGCGGGATATGGCTACACCTTC. This codes for CASTGAGYGYTF. This chain links TRBV10-1 with TRBJ1-2, with D tentatively TRBD1 (5 bases). Germline V lookup: CDR1 WNHNN, CDR2 SYGVQD (reference sequence). Trimming removed 7 bases from V and 5 bases from J, with 11 bases in between. The CDR3 runs 12 residues.

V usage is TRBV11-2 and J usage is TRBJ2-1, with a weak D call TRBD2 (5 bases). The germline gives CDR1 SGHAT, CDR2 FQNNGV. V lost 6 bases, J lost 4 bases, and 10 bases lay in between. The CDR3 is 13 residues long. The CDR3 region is CASSSELYNEQFF. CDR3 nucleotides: TGTGCCAGCAGTAGCGAGCTGTACAATGAGCAGTTCTTC.

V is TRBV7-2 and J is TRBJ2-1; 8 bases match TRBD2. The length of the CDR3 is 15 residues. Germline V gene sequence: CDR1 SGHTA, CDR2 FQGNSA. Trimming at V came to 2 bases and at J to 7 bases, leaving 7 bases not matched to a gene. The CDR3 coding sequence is TGTGCCAGCAGCTTACTCCCCGGGACTAGAAATGAGCAGTTCTTC. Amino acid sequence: CASSLLPGTRNEQFF.

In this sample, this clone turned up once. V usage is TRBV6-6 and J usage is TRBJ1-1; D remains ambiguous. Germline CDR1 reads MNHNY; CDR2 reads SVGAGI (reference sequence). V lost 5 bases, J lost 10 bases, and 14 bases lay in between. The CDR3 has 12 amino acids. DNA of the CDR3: TGTGCCAGCAGTACCGATGAGGGTGTAGCTTTCTTT. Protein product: CASSTDEGVAFF.

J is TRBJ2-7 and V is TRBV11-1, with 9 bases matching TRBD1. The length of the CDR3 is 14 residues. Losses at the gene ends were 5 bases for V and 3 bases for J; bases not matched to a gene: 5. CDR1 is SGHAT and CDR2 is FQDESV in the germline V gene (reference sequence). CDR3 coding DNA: TGTGCCAGCAGCCGGACAGGGGACCTCTACGAGCAGTACTTC. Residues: CASSRTGDLYEQYF.

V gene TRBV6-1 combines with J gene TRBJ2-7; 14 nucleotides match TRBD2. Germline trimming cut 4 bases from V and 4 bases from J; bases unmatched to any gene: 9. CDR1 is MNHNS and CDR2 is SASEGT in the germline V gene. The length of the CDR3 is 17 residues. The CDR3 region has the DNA TGTGCCAGCAGTGCCGGGACTAGCGGGAGAGTGGGGTACGAGCAGTACTTC. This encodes CASSAGTSGRVGYEQYF.

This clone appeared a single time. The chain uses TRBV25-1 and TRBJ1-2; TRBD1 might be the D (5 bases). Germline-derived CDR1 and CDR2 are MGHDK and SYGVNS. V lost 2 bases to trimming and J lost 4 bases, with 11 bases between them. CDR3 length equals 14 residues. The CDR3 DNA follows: TGTGCCAGCAGTGAACCCGGGGGTGCCTATGGCTACACCTTC. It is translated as CASSEPGGAYGYTF.

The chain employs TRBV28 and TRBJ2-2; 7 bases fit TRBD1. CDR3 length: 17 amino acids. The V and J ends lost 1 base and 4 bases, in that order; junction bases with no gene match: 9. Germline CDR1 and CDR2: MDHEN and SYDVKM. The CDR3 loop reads CASSLFSSGGRTGELFF. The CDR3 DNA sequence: TGTGCCAGCAGTTTATTTTCGTCAGGGGGTCGCACCGGGGAGCTGTTTTTT.

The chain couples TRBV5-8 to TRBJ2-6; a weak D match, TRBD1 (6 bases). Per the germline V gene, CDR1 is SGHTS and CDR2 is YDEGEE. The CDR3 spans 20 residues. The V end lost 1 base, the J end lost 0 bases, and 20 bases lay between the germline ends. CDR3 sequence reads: CASSLFVIPGQHSGANVLTF. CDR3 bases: TGTGCCAGCAGCTTGTTTGTGATTCCGGGACAACACTCTGGGGCCAACGTCCTGACTTTC.

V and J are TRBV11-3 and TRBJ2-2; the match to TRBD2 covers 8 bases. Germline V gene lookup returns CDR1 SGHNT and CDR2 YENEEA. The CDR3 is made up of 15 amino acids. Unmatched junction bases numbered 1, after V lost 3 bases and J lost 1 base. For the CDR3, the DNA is TGTGCCAGCAGCTTCGGGACTAGGAACACCGGGGAGCTGTTTTTT. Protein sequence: CASSFGTRNTGELFF.

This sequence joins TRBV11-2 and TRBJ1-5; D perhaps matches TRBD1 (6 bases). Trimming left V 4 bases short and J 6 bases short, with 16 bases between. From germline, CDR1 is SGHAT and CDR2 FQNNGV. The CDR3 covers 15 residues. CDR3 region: CASSYETGIGQPQHF. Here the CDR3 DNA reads TGTGCCAGCAGCTACGAAACAGGGATCGGTCAGCCCCAGCATTTT.